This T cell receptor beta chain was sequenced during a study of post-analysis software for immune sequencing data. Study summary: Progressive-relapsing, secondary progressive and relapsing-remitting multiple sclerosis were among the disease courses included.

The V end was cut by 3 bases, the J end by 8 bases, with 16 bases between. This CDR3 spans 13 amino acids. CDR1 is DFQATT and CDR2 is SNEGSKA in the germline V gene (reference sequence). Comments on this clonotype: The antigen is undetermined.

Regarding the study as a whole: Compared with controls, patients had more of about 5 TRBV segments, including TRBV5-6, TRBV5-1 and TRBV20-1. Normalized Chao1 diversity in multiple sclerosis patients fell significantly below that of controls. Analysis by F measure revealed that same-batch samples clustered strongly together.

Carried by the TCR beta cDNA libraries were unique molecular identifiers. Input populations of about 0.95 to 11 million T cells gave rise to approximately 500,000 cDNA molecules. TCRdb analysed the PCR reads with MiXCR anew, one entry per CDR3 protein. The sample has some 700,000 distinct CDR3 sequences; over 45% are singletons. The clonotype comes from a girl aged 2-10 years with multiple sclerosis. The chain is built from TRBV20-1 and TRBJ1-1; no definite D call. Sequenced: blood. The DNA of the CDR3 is TGCAGTGCTAGGGGTTTGGACGACCGGGAAGCTTTCTTT. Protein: CSARGLDDREAFF.